This T cell receptor gamma chain was observed in a study of Vδ1+ human thymocytes. Broader study findings: In the thymus, TRG and TRD repertoires looked highly polyclonal with Gaussian CDR3 lengths.

Alphabeta T cells were depleted, then CD3+ Vdelta1+ Vdelta2- thymocytes were FACS-sorted. Sequences come from RNA converted to cDNA by reverse transcription. CDR3 amplicons came from multiplex PCR with pooled V-gene forward and constant-region reverse primers. TCRdb reran clone calling via CATT on the multiplex PCR reads. The sample includes more than 25,000 gamma-chain clones, 20% seen only once; the top ten take 1.8%. About this clone itself: Its specificity is not known.

Germline trimming cut 0 bases from V and 13 bases from J; bases unmatched to any gene: 12. CDR3 length: 13 residues. Looked up from germline, CDR1 is EGSTGY and CDR2 is YDSYTSSV. The source material was Vdelta1+ gamma-delta thymocytes from the thymus. The subset: FACS-sorted CD3+ TCRalphabeta- TCRVdelta1+ TCRVdelta2- thymocytes. The rearrangement uses TRGV4 and TRGJ1 or TRGJ2. This TCR was recovered from a boy less than two years old who had congenital heart surgery. The CDR3 DNA reads TGTGCCACCTGGGATGGGCGGATTGTCTTTAAACTCTTT. It translates to CATWDGRIVFKLF.